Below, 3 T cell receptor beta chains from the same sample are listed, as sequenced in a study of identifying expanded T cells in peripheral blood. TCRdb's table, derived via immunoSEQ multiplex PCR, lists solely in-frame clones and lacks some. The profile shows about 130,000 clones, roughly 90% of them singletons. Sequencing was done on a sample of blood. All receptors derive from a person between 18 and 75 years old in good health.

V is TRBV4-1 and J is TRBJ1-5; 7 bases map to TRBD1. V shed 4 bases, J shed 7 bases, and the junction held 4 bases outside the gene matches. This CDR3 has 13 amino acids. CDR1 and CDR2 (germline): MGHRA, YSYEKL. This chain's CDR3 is CASSRGGVQPQHF. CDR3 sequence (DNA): TGCGCCAGCAGCCGAGGGGGCGTACAGCCCCAGCATTTT.

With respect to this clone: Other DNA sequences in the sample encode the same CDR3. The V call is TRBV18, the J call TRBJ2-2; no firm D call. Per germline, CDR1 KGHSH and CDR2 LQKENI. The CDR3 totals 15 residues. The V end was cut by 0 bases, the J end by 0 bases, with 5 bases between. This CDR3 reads CASSPPRPNTGELFF. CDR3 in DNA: TGTGCCAGCTCACCACCTAGGCCGAACACCGGGGAGCTGTTTTTT.

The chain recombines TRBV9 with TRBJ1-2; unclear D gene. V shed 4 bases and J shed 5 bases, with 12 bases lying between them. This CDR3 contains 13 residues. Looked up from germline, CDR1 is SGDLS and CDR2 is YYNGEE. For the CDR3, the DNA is TGTGCCAGCAGCTCTGTCGTCCTTTATGGCTACACCTTC. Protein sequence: CASSSVVLYGYTF.